A selection of T cell receptor beta chains follows, all from one sample in a study of blood T cells in healthy people across ages. MiXCR was run by TCRdb on the 5' RACE reads, yielding one entry per CDR3 protein. This sample has about 1.6 million distinct CDR3 sequences, with about 31% found just once. Sequenced input: blood. These receptors all stem from a woman in her thirties in good health. Each CDR3 is given with its conserved first and last residue. Fields, in order: clone size, D gene, J gene, V gene, CDR3 protein, CDR3 DNA. A D gene is named only where the DNA matches it firmly. Rows may omit the clone size; those that give it use once, few, many or a size class.

>NA|NA|TRBJ2-4|TRBV10-2
CACGQGEGKNIQYF
TGCGCCTGCGGTCAGGGAGAGGGCAAAAACATTCAGTACTTC
>NA|NA|TRBJ2-2|TRBV28
CASIDPVGELFF
TGTGCCAGCATAGATCCGGTCGGGGAGCTGTTTTTT
>many|TRBD2|TRBJ2-7|TRBV29-1
CSVGRGTSGNEQYF
TGCAGCGTTGGTCGAGGGACTAGCGGGAACGAGCAGTACTTC
>NA|TRBD2|TRBJ2-2|TRBV5-1
CASSSFTSGATGELFF
TGCGCCAGCAGCTCTTTTACTAGCGGGGCCACCGGGGAGCTGTTTTTT
>NA|TRBD2|TRBJ2-1|TRBV20-1
CSARATSGIWNEQFF
TGCAGTGCTAGAGCCACTAGCGGGATTTGGAATGAGCAGTTCTTC
>NA|NA|TRBJ2-5|TRBV28
CASSLWSGNGRETQYF
TGTGCCAGCAGTTTATGGTCCGGGAATGGACGAGAGACCCAGTACTTC
>NA|NA|TRBJ2-7|TRBV10-2
CASGVGVSYEQYF
TGCGCCAGCGGGGTAGGGGTCTCCTACGAGCAGTACTTC
>NA|TRBD1|TRBJ1-1|TRBV5-1
CASSHGQGPPAFF
TGCGCCAGCAGCCATGGACAGGGGCCCCCAGCTTTCTTT
>once|TRBD2|TRBJ2-1|TRBV7-2
CASSWTFGAGGLEQFF
TGTGCCAGCAGCTGGACGTTTGGGGCGGGGGGGCTTGAGCAGTTCTTC
>few|NA|TRBJ1-1|TRBV25-1
CASRGGGLGTEAFF
TGTGCCAGCAGGGGGGGAGGTTTGGGCACTGAAGCTTTCTTT
>NA|NA|TRBJ2-1|TRBV6-4
CASSADSAYNEQFF
TGTGCCAGCAGCGCCGACAGCGCCTACAATGAGCAGTTCTTC